These 27 T cell receptor beta chains share one sample of origin, sequenced in a study of T cell repertoires in cytomegalovirus infection. TCRdb passed the reads through MiXCR, listing each CDR3 protein once. Seen here are approximately 990,000 distinct CDR3 sequences, around 30% observed once, and the top ten hold 11% to 15%. These receptors' antigens are unknown. Sequences were derived from cultured CD8+ T cells from PBMCs, sampled from culture after CMV antigen stimulation. The receptors were gathered from a human donor in good health (CMV status not recorded). Some clones in this sample may be carry-over from other donors' samples.

The table lists this clonotype with a few counts. The chain employs TRBV27 and TRBJ1-5; perhaps TRBD1 as D (5 bases). CDR1 and CDR2 (germline): MNHEY, SMNVEV (reference sequence). This CDR3 is 14 amino acids long. The V end lost 0 bases, the J end lost 4 bases, and 7 bases lay between the germline ends. CDR3 sequence (DNA): TGTGCCAGCAGTTTATCTAAGGGGAATCAGCCCCAGCATTTT. Protein product: CASSLSKGNQPQHF.

Concerning this clonotype itself: Sequence at one end of the junction differs from germline and may be a read error. The V and J genes are TRBV12-3 or TRBV12-4 and TRBJ2-3; D is tentatively TRBD1 or TRBD2 (5 bases each). The CDR3 covers 12 residues. CDR3 residues: CASSRDQGPPFF. For the CDR3, the DNA is TGTGCCAGCAGTAGGGACCAGGGCCCGCCCTTTTTT.

This clonotype was found once. A much larger clone differs from this one at a single base, so this may be a read error. The chain links TRBV7-8 to TRBJ1-5, with unresolved D. CDR3 length equals 18 residues. The V end was cut by 2 bases, the J end by 3 bases, with 20 bases between. CDR1 SGHVS and CDR2 FQNEAQ come from the germline V gene. The DNA of the CDR3 is TGTGCCAGCAGCTTATCTGGCTTAGGTAGTAAGTCCAATCAGCCCCAGCATTTT. Translating it yields CASSLSGLGSKSNQPQHF.

This clonotype was counted many times. The CDR3: CASRQGPLYGYTF. CDR3 bases: TGTGCCAGCAGACAGGGGCCCCTATATGGCTACACCTTC. The chain combines TRBV12-3 or TRBV12-4 with TRBJ1-2; 7 bases map to TRBD1. This CDR3 contains 13 residues. Germline trimming cut 6 bases from V and 5 bases from J; bases unmatched to any gene: 6.

V and J are TRBV6-2 or TRBV6-3 and TRBJ2-7; D is possibly TRBD2 (6 bases). The length of the CDR3 is 13 residues. V shed 8 bases and J shed 6 bases, with 17 bases lying between them. Germline V lookup: CDR1 MNHEY, CDR2 SVGEGT. DNA of the CDR3: TGTGCCAGCGGGACTGGCACTTTGGGCGAGCAGTACTTC. This gives the protein CASGTGTLGEQYF.

A few counts support this clonotype. This chain links TRBV6-5 with TRBJ2-7; 10 nucleotides agree with TRBD2. V shed 7 bases and J 0 bases; nucleotides not matched to a gene: 6. CDR3 length equals 15 residues. CDR1 MNHEY and CDR2 SVGAGI come from the germline V gene. The CDR3 sequence: CASKATSGFSYEQYF. In DNA, the CDR3 is TGTGCCAGCAAGGCGACTAGCGGGTTCTCCTACGAGCAGTACTTC.

This chain's CDR3 is CSARDRRGARTDTQYF. CDR3 coding DNA: TGCAGTGCTAGAGATCGCAGGGGGGCCCGCACAGATACGCAGTATTTT. The chain carries TRBV20-1 and TRBJ2-3; a weak D match, TRBD1 (7 bases). This CDR3 comprises 16 residues. Germline assignment: CDR1 DFQATT and CDR2 SNEGSKA (reference sequence). The V and J ends lost 0 bases and 1 base respectively, with 14 bases between them.

This chain uses TRBV6-6 with TRBJ2-7, with D perhaps TRBD2 (5 bases). The germline V and J ends were trimmed by 0 bases and 4 bases, with 7 bases remaining between them. The germline gives CDR1 MNHNY, CDR2 SVGAGI (reference sequence). This CDR3 region has 13 residues. The CDR3 coding sequence is TGTGCCAGCAGTTACTCTCGGGAATACGAGCAGTACGTC. Translation gives CASSYSREYEQYV.

The rearrangement links TRBV28 to TRBJ1-4, with D unresolved. The CDR3 consists of 15 residues. The germline gives CDR1 MDHEN, CDR2 SYDVKM. V was pared by 3 bases and J by 6 bases, with 14 bases between. Here the CDR3 DNA reads TGTGCCAGCAGTTTGATGCGGGGTTATTATGAAAAACTGTTTTTT. This encodes CASSLMRGYYEKLFF.

This clonotype was seen more than once but under ten times. Here the CDR3 DNA reads TGTGCCAGCAGCCAGGAGGGTGACACTGAAGCTTTCTTT. Its translation: CASSQEGDTEAFF. This sequence joins TRBV14 and TRBJ1-1, with D unresolved. The CDR3 runs to 13 residues. Looked up from germline, CDR1 is SGHDN and CDR2 is FVKESK. V lost 3 bases to trimming and J lost 3 bases, with 8 bases between them.

This clonotype was observed a handful of times. This chain connects TRBV7-6 to TRBJ2-2; D call uncertain. Germline loops: CDR1 SGHVS, CDR2 FNYEAQ. The CDR3 has 14 residues. Trimming left V 1 base short and J 7 bases short, with 10 bases between. CDR3 sequence (DNA): TGTGCCAGCAGCTTAGAAGGAATGGGCGGGGAGCTGTTTTTT. It yields the protein CASSLEGMGGELFF.

This clonotype was seen more than once but under ten times. The chain carries TRBV7-9 and TRBJ2-7; D perhaps matches TRBD1 (6 bases). The CDR3 extends over 14 amino acids. Trimming removed 5 bases from V and 3 bases from J, with 14 bases in between. Looked up from germline, CDR1 is SEHNR and CDR2 is FQNEAQ (reference sequence). The CDR3 sequence: CASSETGRGYEQYF. In DNA form, the CDR3 reads TGTGCCAGCAGCGAAACAGGGCGAGGCTACGAGCAGTACTTC.

The chain carries TRBV19 and TRBJ2-1; D is unclear. The CDR3 loop spans 15 amino acids. V was clipped by 0 bases and J by 10 bases, with 16 bases between them. Germline assignment: CDR1 LNHDA and CDR2 SQIVND (reference sequence). This CDR3 reads CASSIDLWLGNEQFF. The CDR3 DNA sequence: TGTGCCAGTAGTATAGATCTATGGTTGGGGAACGAGCAGTTCTTC. Combining the CDR3 with reference TRBV19 and TRBJ2-1 gives the whole variable domain DGGITQSPKYLFRKEGQNVTLSCEQNLNHDAMYWYRQDPGQGLRLIYYSQIVNDFQKGDIAEGYSVSREKKESFPLTVTSAQKNPTAFYLCASSIDLWLGNEQFFGPGTRLTVL.

The chain joins TRBV2 to TRBJ2-5; 13 nucleotides agree with TRBD2. Trimming removed 2 bases from V and 1 base from J; junction bases left unmatched: 4. Per the germline V gene, CDR1 is SNHLY and CDR2 is FYNNEI. This CDR3 is built from 17 residues. CDR3 in DNA: TGTGCCAGCAGTGAATGGGGACTAGCGGGGTTCCAAGAGACCCAGTACTTC. It yields the protein CASSEWGLAGFQETQYF.

The sample holds many counts of this clonotype. V is TRBV7-9 and J is TRBJ1-2; no clear D gene. There are 14 residues in the CDR3. Trimming took off 7 bases at V and 8 bases at J, with 20 bases between the two ends. Germline values: CDR1 SEHNR, CDR2 FQNEAQ (reference sequence). The CDR3 DNA is TGTGCCAGCACCTCGTCCGAGGGTCTATGGGGCTACACCTTC. This encodes CASTSSEGLWGYTF. Together with reference TRBV7-9 and TRBJ1-2, the CDR3 gives the full variable domain: DTGVSQNPRHKITKRGQNVTFRCDPISEHNRLYWYRQTLGQGPEFLTYFQNEAQLEKSRLLSDRFSAERPKGSFSTLEIQRTEQGDSAMYLCASTSSEGLWGYTFGSGTRLTVV.

The V gene is TRBV4-1, the J gene TRBJ1-6; no definite D call. V shed 0 bases and J shed 0 bases, with 9 bases lying between them. The CDR3 covers 17 residues. In germline, CDR1 is MGHRA, CDR2 YSYEKL. CDR3 DNA: TGCGCCAGCAGCCAAGATCCTAGTGTCTCCTATAATTCACCCCTCCACTTT. Amino acids: CASSQDPSVSYNSPLHF.

This clonotype was picked up many times. The J gene is TRBJ1-3, the V gene TRBV6-1; the match to TRBD1 covers 8 bases. This CDR3 has 14 residues. V lost 6 bases to trimming and J lost 15 bases; unmatched junction nucleotides: 16. Germline loops: CDR1 MNHNS, CDR2 SASEGT. The CDR3 coding sequence is TGTGCCAGCAGCGCCTTCGGACAGGGTCCCCAAGGATATTTT. Amino acid sequence: CASSAFGQGPQGYF.

Details on this clonotype: This sequence may be a read error, since a much larger clone differs from it by one base. The CDR3 DNA follows: TGTGCCAGCAGCTCCCGGGCCCAATGCTCCTACAATGAGCAGTTCTTC. Its translation: CASSSRAQCSYNEQFF. The J gene is TRBJ2-1, the V gene TRBV7-6, with D unresolved. The germline gives CDR1 SGHVS, CDR2 FNYEAQ. The CDR3 has 16 amino acids. V lost 4 bases and J 0 bases, leaving 13 bases between the germline ends.

Many counts were recorded for this clonotype. Germline is not matched at one junction end, which may reflect a read error. This CDR3 is CASSLAGADTQYF. CDR3 nucleotides: TGCGCCAGCAGCTTAGCGGGGGCAGATACGCAGTATTTT. The rearrangement links TRBV7-9 to TRBJ2-3; 9 nucleotides line up with TRBD2. The germline CDR1 and CDR2 sequences are SEHNR and FQNEAQ (reference sequence). The CDR3 is 13 residues long.

This clonotype has a handful of counts. The chain recombines TRBV3-1 with TRBJ1-1; no firm D call. This CDR3 is built from 16 residues. CDR1 and CDR2 (germline): LGHDT, YNNKEL (reference sequence). The V and J ends lost 1 base and 3 bases respectively, with 15 bases between them. The chain's CDR3 is CASSQASMVFDTEAFF. The CDR3 DNA is TGTGCCAGCAGCCAAGCGAGTATGGTTTTCGACACTGAAGCTTTCTTT.

This clonotype was counted only a few times. The genes are TRBV4-3 and TRBJ2-1; 7 bases are shared with TRBD2. There are 16 residues in the CDR3. Germline values: CDR1 LGHNA, CDR2 YSLEER. The ends lost 2 bases at V and 2 bases at J; junction bases unmatched: 6. DNA of the CDR3: TGCGCCAGCAGCCAAAGTCCAGCGGGGACCTACAATGAGCAGTTCTTC. It specifies CASSQSPAGTYNEQFF.

V and J are TRBV15 and TRBJ2-7; D not certain. This CDR3 region has 13 residues. Germline V gives CDR1 LNHNV, CDR2 YYDKDF (reference sequence). V was trimmed by 7 bases and J by 0 bases, leaving 10 bases between them. CDR3 DNA: TGTGCCACCACCGACACATTCTCCTACGAGCAGTACTTC. Its translation is CATTDTFSYEQYF.

The chain combines TRBV2 with TRBJ1-1; D is undetermined. Per the germline V gene, CDR1 is SNHLY and CDR2 is FYNNEI. V was shortened by 0 bases and J by 6 bases, with 17 bases between the two germline ends. CDR3 size: 16 residues. CDR3 nucleotide sequence: TGTGCCAGCAGTGAAGCCGGTGGCTTCGACATGTCTGAAGCTTTCTTT. Amino acid sequence: CASSEAGGFDMSEAFF.

The gene calls are TRBV12-5 and TRBJ2-3; 11 nucleotides line up with TRBD1. CDR1 and CDR2 from the germline V gene are LGHNT and FRNRAP. With 6 bases clipped from V and 4 bases from J, the junction kept 6 bases outside the gene matches. This CDR3 contains 15 residues. CDR3 in amino acids: CASGRGQGAADTQYF. In DNA, the CDR3 is TGTGCTAGTGGCCGAGGACAGGGGGCAGCAGATACGCAGTATTTT.

Points on this clonotype: A much larger clone differs from this one at a single base, so this may be a read error. The CDR3 DNA sequence: TGTGACAGCAGCTTAGGACCCACAGGGGCAATGGGCAATCAGCCCCAGCATTTT. Translated, it gives CDSSLGPTGAMGNQPQHF. The V call is TRBV7-2, the J call TRBJ1-5; TRBD1 matches 7 bases. CDR3 length: 18 amino acids. Germline CDR1 SGHTA, CDR2 FQGNSA.

This chain joins TRBV5-1 and TRBJ2-1; TRBD2 aligns across 10 bases. CDR1 SGHRS and CDR2 YFSETQ come from the germline V gene. V was pared by 5 bases and J by 7 bases, with 6 bases of the junction left unmatched. This CDR3 is 14 amino acids long. CDR3 residues: CASSGAGGKNEQFF. CDR3 in DNA: TGCGCCAGCAGTGGAGCGGGGGGGAAAAATGAGCAGTTCTTC.

V gene TRBV7-2 combines with J gene TRBJ1-6; tentatively, D is TRBD1 (5 bases). Trimming cost V 5 bases and J 0 bases, with 14 bases left between them. The CDR3 runs 17 residues. Germline CDR1 and CDR2: SGHTA and FQGNSA. The CDR3 sequence: CASSPETVSSYNSPLHF. DNA of the CDR3: TGTGCCAGCAGCCCAGAGACAGTGAGCTCCTATAATTCACCCCTCCACTTT.